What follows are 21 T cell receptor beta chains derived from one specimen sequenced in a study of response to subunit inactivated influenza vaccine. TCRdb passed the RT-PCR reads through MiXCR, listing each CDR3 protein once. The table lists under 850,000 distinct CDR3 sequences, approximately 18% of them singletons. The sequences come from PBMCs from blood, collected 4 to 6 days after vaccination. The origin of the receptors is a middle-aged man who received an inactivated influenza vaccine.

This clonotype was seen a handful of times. Here the CDR3 reads CASSLGTGGRGTQYF. The CDR3 DNA follows: TGTGCCAGCAGCTTAGGGACAGGGGGCAGGGGTACGCAGTATTTT. V is TRBV7-2 and J is TRBJ2-3; TRBD1 aligns across 11 bases. Trimming took 1 base from V and 8 from J; bases not matched to a gene: 5. This CDR3 is 15 amino acids long. Germline CDR1 reads SGHTA; CDR2 reads FQGNSA.

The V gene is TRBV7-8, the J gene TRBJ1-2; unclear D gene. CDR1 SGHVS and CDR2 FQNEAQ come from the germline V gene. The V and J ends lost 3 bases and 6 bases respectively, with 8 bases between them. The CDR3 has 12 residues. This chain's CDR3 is CASSLNRDGYTF. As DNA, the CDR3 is TGTGCCAGCAGCTTGAACAGAGATGGCTACACCTTC.

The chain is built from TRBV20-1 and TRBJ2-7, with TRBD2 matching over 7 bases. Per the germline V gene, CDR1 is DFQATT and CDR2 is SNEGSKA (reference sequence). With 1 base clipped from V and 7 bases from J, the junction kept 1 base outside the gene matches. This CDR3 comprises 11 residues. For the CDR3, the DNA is TGCAGTGCTAGAGGAGCGGGAGAGCAGTACTTC. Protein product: CSARGAGEQYF.

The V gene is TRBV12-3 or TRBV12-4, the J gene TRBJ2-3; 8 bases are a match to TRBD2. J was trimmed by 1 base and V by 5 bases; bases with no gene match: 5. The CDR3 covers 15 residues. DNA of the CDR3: TGTGCCAGCAGTCTACATAGCGGGGGCACAGATACGCAGTATTTT. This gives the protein CASSLHSGGTDTQYF.

CDR3 sequence (DNA): TGTGCCAGCAGCTTAGTGGCTAGCGGGGCCTCTGGGGCCAACGTCCTGACTTTC. Its translation: CASSLVASGASGANVLTF. The rearrangement links TRBV11-2 to TRBJ2-6; 9 nucleotides match TRBD2. With V trimmed by 1 base and J by 0 bases, 4 bases remained unmatched. There are 18 residues in the CDR3. Germline lookup yields CDR1 SGHAT and CDR2 FQNNGV.

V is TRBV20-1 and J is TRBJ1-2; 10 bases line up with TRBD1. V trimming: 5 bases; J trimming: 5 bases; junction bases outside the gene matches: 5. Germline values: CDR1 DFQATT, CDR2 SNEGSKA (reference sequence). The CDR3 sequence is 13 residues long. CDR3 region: CSAGPDRGYGYTF. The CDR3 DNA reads TGCAGTGCTGGACCGGACAGGGGGTATGGCTACACCTTC.

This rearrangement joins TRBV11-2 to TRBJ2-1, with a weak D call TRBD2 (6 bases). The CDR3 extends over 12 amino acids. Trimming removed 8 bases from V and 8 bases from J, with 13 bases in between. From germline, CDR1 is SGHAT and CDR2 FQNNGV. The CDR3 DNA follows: TGTGCCAGCGGAACCCGGGGGTATGAGCAGTTCTTC. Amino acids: CASGTRGYEQFF.

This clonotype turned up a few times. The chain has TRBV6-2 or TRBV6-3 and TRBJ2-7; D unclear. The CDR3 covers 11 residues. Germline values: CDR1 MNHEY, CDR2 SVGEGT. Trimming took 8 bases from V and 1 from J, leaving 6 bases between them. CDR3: CASCQSYEQYF. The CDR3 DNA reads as TGTGCCAGCTGCCAGTCCTACGAGCAGTACTTC.

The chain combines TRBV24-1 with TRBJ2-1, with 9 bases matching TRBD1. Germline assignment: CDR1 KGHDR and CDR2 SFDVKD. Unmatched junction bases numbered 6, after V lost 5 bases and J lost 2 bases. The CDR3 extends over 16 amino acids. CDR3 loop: CATSARGTGTYNEQFF. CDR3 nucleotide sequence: TGTGCCACCAGTGCAAGGGGGACAGGGACCTACAATGAGCAGTTCTTC.

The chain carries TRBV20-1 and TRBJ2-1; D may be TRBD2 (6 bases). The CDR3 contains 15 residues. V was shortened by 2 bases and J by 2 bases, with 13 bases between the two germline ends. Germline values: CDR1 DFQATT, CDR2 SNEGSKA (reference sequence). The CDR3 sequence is CSARLPSEAYNEQFF. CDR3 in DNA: TGCAGTGCTAGATTGCCTAGCGAGGCCTACAATGAGCAGTTCTTC.

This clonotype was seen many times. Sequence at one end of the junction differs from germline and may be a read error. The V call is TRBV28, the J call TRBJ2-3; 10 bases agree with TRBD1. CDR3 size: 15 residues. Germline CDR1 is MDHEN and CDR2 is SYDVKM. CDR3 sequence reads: CASSSGTGGTDTQYF. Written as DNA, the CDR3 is TGCGCCAGCAGCTCCGGGACAGGGGGCACAGATACGCAGTATTTT.

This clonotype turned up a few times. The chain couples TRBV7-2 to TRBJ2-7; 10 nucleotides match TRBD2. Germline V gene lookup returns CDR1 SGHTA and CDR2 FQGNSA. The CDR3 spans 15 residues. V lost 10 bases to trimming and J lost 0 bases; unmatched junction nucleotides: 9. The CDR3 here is CATSSGRGSSYEQYF. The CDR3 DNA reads TGTGCCACTTCGAGCGGGAGGGGGTCCTCCTACGAGCAGTACTTC.

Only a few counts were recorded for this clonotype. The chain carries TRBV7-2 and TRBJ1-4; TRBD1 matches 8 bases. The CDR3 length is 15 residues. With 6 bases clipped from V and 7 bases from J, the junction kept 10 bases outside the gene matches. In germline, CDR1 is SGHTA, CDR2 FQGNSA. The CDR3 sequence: CASSRLDRAREKLFF. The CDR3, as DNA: TGTGCCAGCAGTCGCCTGGACAGGGCGCGTGAAAAACTGTTTTTT.

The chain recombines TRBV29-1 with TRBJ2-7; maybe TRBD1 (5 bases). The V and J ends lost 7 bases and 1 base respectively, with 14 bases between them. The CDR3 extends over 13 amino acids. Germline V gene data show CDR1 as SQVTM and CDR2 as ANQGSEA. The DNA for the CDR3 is TGCAGCGCAATTACTCGACAGTCCTACGAGCAGTACTTC. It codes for CSAITRQSYEQYF.

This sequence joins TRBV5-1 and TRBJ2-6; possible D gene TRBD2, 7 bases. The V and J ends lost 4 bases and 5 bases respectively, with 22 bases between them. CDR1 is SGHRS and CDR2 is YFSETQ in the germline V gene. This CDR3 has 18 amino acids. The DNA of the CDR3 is TGCGCCAGCAGCCCCGAAACTCGGGGGGCGTTTAGGGCCAACGTCCTGACTTTC. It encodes CASSPETRGAFRANVLTF.

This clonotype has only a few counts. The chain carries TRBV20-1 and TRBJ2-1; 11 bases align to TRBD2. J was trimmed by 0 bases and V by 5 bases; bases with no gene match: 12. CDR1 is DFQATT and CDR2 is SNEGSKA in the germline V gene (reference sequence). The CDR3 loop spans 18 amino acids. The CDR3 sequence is CSAPEVLAGGRSYNEQFF. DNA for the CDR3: TGCAGTGCTCCAGAGGTCCTAGCGGGGGGCCGCTCCTACAATGAGCAGTTCTTC.

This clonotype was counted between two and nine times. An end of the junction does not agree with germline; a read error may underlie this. The CDR3 region has the DNA TGTGCCAGCAGCGTAGCTACGGGGGGACTCCATTTT. It is translated as CASSVATGGLHF. The genes are TRBV9 and TRBJ2-3; TRBD2 aligns across 7 bases. Per the germline V gene, CDR1 is SGDLS and CDR2 is YYNGEE. The CDR3 consists of 12 residues.

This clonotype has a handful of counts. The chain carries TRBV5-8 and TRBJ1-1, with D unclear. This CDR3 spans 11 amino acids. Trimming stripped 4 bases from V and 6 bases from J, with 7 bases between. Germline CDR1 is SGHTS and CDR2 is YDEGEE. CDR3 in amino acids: CASSPAAEAFF. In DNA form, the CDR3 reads TGTGCCAGCAGCCCGGCCGCTGAAGCTTTCTTT.

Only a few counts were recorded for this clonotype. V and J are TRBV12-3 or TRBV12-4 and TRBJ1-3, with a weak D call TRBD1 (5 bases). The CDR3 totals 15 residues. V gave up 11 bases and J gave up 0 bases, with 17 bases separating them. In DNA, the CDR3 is TGTGCCTATTCCAGGGACTCAAGCTCTGGAAACACCATATATTTT. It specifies CAYSRDSSSGNTIYF.

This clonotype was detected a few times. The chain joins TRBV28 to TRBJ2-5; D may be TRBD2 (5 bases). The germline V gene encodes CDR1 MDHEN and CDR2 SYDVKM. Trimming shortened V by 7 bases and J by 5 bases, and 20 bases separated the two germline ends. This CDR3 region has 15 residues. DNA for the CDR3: TGTGCCAGCACCAAAGTGAGGGCCGGAGTGGAGACCCAGTACTTC. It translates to CASTKVRAGVETQYF.

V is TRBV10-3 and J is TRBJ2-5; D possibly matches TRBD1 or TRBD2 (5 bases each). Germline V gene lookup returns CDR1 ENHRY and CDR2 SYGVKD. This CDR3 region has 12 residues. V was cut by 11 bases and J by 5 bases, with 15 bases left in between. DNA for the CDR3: TGTGCCGCCAGCCCCGAGGGGGAGACCCAGTACTTC. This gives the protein CAASPEGETQYF.